The sequence of this TCR beta chain was determined in a study of T cell changes during pregnancy in multiple sclerosis. The CDR3 runs 12 residues. Germline-derived CDR1 and CDR2 are MGHDK and SYGVNS. The V segment lost 6 bases and the J segment 5 bases; nucleotides outside the gene matches: 4. Some clones are missing from TCRdb's copy, which holds only in-frame ones; the method was immunoSEQ multiplex PCR. This table holds approximately 97,000 clones, 90% found once. The rearrangement joins TRBV25-1 to TRBJ2-7; 7 bases are shared with TRBD1. The receptor was derived from a female donor in good health, enrolled as a control in a pregnancy study. The sample consisted of peripheral blood, taken in the second trimester of pregnancy. The CDR3 sequence is CASRTQGNEQYF. In DNA form, the CDR3 reads TGTGCCAGCAGGACACAGGGGAACGAGCAGTACTTC.